The sequence of this TCR beta chain was determined in a study of T cells in Graves' hyperthyroidism and ophthalmopathy. For the study at large: It was at initial diagnosis, before any treatment, that peripheral blood was collected. Study findings and constraints: By a 13 V-J model, ophthalmopathy was set apart from stable hyperthyroidism. Blood samples included most of the expanded thyroid clonotypes exceeding 0.001.

Pregnant or lactating patients were excluded, as were those with uncontrolled infection or other autoimmune disease. TCR beta CDR3 regions were amplified from RNA. During a first-round RT-PCR of the TCR CDR3, the HTBI primer set was used. TCRdb re-derived calls from the multiplex PCR reads in MiXCR, one entry per CDR3 protein. In the table there are 600,000 to 850,000 distinct CDR3 sequences, around 20% of which are singletons. Note on this clonotype: The antigen is not known.

Germline V gene lookup returns CDR1 SGHRS and CDR2 YFSETQ. This CDR3 contains 13 residues. The germline V and J ends were trimmed by 0 bases and 7 bases, with 10 bases remaining between them. This TCR derives from a woman between 45 and 60 years old with Graves' hyperthyroidism that later progressed to Graves' ophthalmopathy. The gene calls are TRBV5-1 and TRBJ1-1, with a tentative D call TRBD1 (5 bases). Specimen: blood. This CDR3 is CASSLVPGYEAFF. CDR3 sequence (DNA): TGCGCCAGCAGCTTGGTTCCAGGGTATGAAGCTTTCTTT.